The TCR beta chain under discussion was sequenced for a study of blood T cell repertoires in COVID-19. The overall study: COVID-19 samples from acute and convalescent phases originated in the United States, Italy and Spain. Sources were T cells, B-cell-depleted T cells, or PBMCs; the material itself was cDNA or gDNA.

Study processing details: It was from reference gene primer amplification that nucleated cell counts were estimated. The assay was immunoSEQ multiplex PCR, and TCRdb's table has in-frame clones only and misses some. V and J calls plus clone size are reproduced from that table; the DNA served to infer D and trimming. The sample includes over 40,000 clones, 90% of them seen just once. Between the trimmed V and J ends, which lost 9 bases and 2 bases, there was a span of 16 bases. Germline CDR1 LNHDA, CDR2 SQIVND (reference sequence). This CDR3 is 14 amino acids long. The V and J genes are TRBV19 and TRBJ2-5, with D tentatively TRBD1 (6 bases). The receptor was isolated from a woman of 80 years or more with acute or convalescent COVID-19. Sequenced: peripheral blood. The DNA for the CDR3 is TGTGCCAGCGCGACAGGACGGAGGCAAGAGACCCAGTACTTC. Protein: CASATGRRQETQYF. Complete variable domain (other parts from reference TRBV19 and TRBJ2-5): DGGITQSPKYLFRKEGQNVTLSCEQNLNHDAMYWYRQDPGQGLRLIYYSQIVNDFQKGDIAEGYSVSREKKESFPLTVTSAQKNPTAFYLCASATGRRQETQYFGPGTRLLVL.